This T cell receptor (beta chain) was sequenced for a study of T cells in Graves' hyperthyroidism and ophthalmopathy. Study-level results: Peripheral blood also featured most of the thyroid clonotypes expanded above 0.001. The authors' 13 V-J model separated ophthalmopathy from stable hyperthyroidism.

The diagnoses drew upon clinical symptoms, serum thyroxine and TRAb, thyroid ultrasound and orbital computed tomography. TCR beta CDR3 regions were amplified from RNA. HTBI primers were used for first-round RT-PCR of the TCR CDR3. One entry per CDR3 protein results from TCRdb running MiXCR on the multiplex PCR reads. Found here are hundreds of thousands of distinct CDR3 sequences, 16% of them singletons; the top ten hold around 3.5%. Germline V gives CDR1 MNHNS, CDR2 SASEGT. V was shortened by 5 bases and J by 4 bases, with 12 bases between the two germline ends. The CDR3 contains 13 residues. This clonotype was detected many times. What it recognizes is unknown.

Source material: blood. This clonotype was sampled from a woman between 35 and 50 years old with Graves' ophthalmopathy. V gene TRBV6-1 combines with J gene TRBJ2-7; tentative D call: TRBD2 (6 bases). CDR3 sequence (DNA): TGTGCCAGCAGTTATGCGGGGTCTTACGAGCAGTACTTC. As protein: CASSYAGSYEQYF.